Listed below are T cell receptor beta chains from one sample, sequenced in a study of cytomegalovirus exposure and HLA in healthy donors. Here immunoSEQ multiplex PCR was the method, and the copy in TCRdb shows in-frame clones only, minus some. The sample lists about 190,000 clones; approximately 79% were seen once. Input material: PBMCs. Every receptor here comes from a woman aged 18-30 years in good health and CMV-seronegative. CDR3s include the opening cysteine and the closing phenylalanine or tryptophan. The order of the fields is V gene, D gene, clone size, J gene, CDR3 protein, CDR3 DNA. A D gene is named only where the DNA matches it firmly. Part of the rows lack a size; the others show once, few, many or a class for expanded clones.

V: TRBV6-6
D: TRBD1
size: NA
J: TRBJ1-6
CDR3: CASSYAGQGGSPLHF
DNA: TGTGCCAGCAGTTACGCGGGACAGGGAGGGTCACCCCTCCACTTT

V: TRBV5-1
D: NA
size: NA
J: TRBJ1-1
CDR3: CASKQQENTEAFF
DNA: TGCGCCAGCAAACAGCAAGAGAACACTGAAGCTTTCTTT

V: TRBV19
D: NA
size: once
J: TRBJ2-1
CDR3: CASSKKTNNEQFF
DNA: TGTGCCAGTAGTAAGAAAACAAACAATGAGCAGTTCTTC

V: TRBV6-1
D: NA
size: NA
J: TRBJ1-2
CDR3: CASSRDWGDYGYTF
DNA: TGTGCCAGCAGCAGGGATTGGGGCGACTATGGCTACACCTTC

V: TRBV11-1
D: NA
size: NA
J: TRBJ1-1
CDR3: CASSFDVAANTEAFF
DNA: TGTGCCAGCAGCTTTGATGTCGCGGCTAACACTGAAGCTTTCTTT

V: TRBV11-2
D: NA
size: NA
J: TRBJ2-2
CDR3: CASSSLNTGELFF
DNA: TGTGCCAGCAGCTCCCTAAACACCGGGGAGCTGTTTTTT

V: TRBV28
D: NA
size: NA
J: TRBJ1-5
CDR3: CASSLGVLNQPQHF
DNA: TGTGCCAGCAGTTTAGGAGTCCTCAATCAGCCCCAGCATTTT

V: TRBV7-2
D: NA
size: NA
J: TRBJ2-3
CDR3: CASSSSVSTDTQYF
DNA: TGTGCCAGCAGCTCTAGCGTTAGCACAGATACGCAGTATTTT

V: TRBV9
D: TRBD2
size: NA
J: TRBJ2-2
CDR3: CASSVGGGNTGELFF
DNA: TGTGCCAGCAGCGTAGGGGGGGGAAACACCGGGGAGCTGTTTTTT

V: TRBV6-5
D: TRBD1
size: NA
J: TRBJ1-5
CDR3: CASSDRGTNQPQHF
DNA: TGTGCCAGCAGCGACAGGGGGACGAATCAGCCCCAGCATTTT

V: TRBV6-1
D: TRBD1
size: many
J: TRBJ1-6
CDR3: CASSERDRANSPLHF
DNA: TGTGCCAGCAGTGAACGGGACAGAGCAAATTCACCCCTCCACTTT

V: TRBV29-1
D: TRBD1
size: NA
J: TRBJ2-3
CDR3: CSVADRGASTDTQYF
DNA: TGCAGCGTTGCCGACAGGGGGGCTAGCACAGATACGCAGTATTTT

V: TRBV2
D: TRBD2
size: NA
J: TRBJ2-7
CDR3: CASSEIGLTRLAGGPHEQYF
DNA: TGTGCCAGCAGCGAAATCGGGTTAACACGACTAGCGGGAGGGCCTCACGAGCAGTACTTC

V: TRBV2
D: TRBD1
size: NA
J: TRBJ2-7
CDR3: CASRDSPYEQYF
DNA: TGTGCCAGCCGGGACAGTCCCTACGAGCAGTACTTC

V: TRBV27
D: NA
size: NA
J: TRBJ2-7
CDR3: CASSYDTSYEQYF
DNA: TGTGCCAGCAGTTATGACACCTCCTACGAGCAGTACTTC

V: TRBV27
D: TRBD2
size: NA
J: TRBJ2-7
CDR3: CASSSRGGPTYEQYF
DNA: TGTGCCAGCAGTTCCCGGGGGGGACCAACCTACGAGCAGTACTTC

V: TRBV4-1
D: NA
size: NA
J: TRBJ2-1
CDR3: CASSHLFSSQFF
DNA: TGCGCCAGCAGCCACCTGTTTTCGTCGCAGTTCTTC

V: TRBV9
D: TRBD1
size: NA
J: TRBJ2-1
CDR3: CASSGKPGQGSYNEQFF
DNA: TGTGCCAGCAGCGGAAAGCCGGGACAGGGGAGTTACAATGAGCAGTTCTTC

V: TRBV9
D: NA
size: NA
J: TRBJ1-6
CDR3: CASSVGSPRSPLHF
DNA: TGTGCCAGCAGCGTAGGAAGCCCTAGATCACCCCTCCACTTT

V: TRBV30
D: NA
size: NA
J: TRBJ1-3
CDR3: CAWSVPDRVSGNTIYF
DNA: TGTGCCTGGAGTGTACCAGACAGAGTCTCTGGAAACACCATATATTTT

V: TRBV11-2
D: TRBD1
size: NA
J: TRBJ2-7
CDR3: CASTLEGQGSSYEQYF
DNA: TGTGCCAGCACCCTTGAGGGACAGGGTTCCTCCTACGAGCAGTACTTC

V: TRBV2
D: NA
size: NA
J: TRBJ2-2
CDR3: CASSLQGTNTGELFF
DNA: TGTGCCAGCAGCCTACAGGGGACTAACACCGGGGAGCTGTTTTTT

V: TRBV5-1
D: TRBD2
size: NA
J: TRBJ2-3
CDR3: CASSLEVLAGGSTDTQYF
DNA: TGCGCCAGCAGCTTGGAAGTACTAGCGGGGGGGAGCACAGATACGCAGTATTTT

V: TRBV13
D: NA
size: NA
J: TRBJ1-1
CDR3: CASSSKSGYRTEAFF
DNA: TGTGCCAGCAGCTCCAAGTCAGGGTATCGGACTGAAGCTTTCTTT

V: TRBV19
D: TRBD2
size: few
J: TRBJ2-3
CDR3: CASSIISGGPSTDTQYF
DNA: TGTGCCAGTAGTATTATTAGCGGGGGACCTAGCACAGATACGCAGTATTTT

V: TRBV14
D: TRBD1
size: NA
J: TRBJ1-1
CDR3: CASSSRAWTGTEAFF
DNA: TGTGCCAGCAGCTCCCGGGCCTGGACAGGCACTGAAGCTTTCTTT

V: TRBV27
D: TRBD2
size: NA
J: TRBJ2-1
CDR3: CASSTETSGGNNEQFF
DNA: TGTGCCAGCAGTACCGAGACTAGCGGGGGCAACAATGAGCAGTTCTTC

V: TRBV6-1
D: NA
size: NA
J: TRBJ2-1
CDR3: CASEGSDEQFF
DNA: TGTGCCAGTGAAGGGAGCGATGAGCAGTTCTTC

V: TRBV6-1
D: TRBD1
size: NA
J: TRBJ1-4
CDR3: CASSARATGGREKLFF
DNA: TGTGCCAGCAGTGCTCGGGCGACAGGGGGGCGGGAAAAACTGTTTTTT

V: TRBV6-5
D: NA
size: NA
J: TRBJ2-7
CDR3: CASSCQGKYF
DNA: TGTGCCAGCAGTTGCCAGGGGAAGTACTTC

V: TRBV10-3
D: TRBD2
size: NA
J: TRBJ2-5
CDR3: CAISESGAGRGQETQYF
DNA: TGTGCCATCAGTGAGTCCGGAGCGGGAAGAGGGCAAGAGACCCAGTACTTC

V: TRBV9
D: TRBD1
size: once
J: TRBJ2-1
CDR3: CASSAMGQNSVGSQFF
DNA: TGTGCCAGCAGCGCAATGGGACAGAATAGCGTCGGTTCGCAGTTCTTC

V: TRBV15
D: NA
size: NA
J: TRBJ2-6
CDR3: CATSRGDAEAGANVLTF
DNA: TGTGCCACCAGCAGAGGAGATGCTGAGGCTGGGGCCAACGTCCTGACTTTC

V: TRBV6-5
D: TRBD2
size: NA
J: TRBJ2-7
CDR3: CASSIAGGTYEQYF
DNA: TGTGCCAGCAGTATAGCGGGAGGGACTTACGAGCAGTACTTC

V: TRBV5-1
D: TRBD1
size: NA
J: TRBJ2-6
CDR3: CASSLWPSTGAGANVLTF
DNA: TGCGCCAGCAGCTTGTGGCCTTCGACAGGGGCTGGGGCCAACGTCCTGACTTTC

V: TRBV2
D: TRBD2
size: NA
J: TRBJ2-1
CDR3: CASRWTSGGDYNEQFF
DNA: TGTGCCAGCAGATGGACTAGCGGGGGGGATTACAATGAGCAGTTCTTC

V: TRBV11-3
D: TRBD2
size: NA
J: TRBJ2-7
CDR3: CASSFSSGYEQYF
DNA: TGTGCCAGCAGCTTTTCTAGCGGATACGAGCAGTACTTC

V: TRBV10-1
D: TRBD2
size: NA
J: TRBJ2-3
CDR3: CASSGRERGGDTQYF
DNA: TGCGCCAGCAGTGGAAGGGAGCGGGGTGGAGATACGCAGTATTTT

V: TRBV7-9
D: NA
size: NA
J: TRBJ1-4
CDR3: CASSSQGTNEKLFF
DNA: TGTGCCAGCAGCTCACAGGGAACTAATGAAAAACTGTTTTTT

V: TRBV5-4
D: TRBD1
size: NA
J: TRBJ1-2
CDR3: CASSPQGQANGYTF
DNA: TGTGCCAGCAGCCCACAGGGACAGGCAAATGGCTACACCTTC

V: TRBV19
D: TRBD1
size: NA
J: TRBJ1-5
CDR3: CASRPDRAQGAQHF
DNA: TGTGCCAGTAGGCCCGACAGGGCCCAGGGGGCCCAGCATTTT

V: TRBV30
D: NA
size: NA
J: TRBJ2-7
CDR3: CAWGHRKEQYF
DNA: TGTGCCTGGGGACACCGGAAGGAGCAGTACTTC

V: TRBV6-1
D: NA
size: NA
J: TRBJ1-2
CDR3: CASSERGEGGYTF
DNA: TGTGCCAGCAGTGAAAGGGGGGAGGGTGGCTACACCTTC

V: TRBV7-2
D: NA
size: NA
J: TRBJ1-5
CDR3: CASSVTDNLMSQHF
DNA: TGTGCCAGCAGCGTGACAGATAATTTGATGTCCCAGCATTTT

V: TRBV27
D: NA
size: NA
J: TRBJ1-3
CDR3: CASSLGNAGNTIYF
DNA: TGTGCCAGCAGTTTGGGCAATGCTGGAAACACCATATATTTT

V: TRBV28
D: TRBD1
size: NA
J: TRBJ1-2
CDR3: CASSLGSWTGGYGYTF
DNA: TGTGCCAGCAGTTTAGGGAGCTGGACAGGGGGTTATGGCTACACCTTC

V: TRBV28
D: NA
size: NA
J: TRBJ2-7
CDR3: CASSGLIHEQYF
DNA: TGTGCCAGCAGTGGACTAATCCACGAGCAGTACTTC

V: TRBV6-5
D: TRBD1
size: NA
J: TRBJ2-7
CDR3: CASSSPGTGGYEQYF
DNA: TGTGCCAGCAGTTCACCCGGGACAGGAGGCTACGAGCAGTACTTC

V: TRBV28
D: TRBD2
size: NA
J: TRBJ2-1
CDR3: CASHASGGLGSSYNEQFF
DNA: TGTGCCAGCCATGCTAGCGGGGGGCTAGGGAGCTCCTACAATGAGCAGTTCTTC

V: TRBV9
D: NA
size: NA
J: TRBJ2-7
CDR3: CASSVGGQGAYEQYF
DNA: TGTGCCAGCAGCGTAGGGGGACAAGGGGCGTACGAGCAGTACTTC